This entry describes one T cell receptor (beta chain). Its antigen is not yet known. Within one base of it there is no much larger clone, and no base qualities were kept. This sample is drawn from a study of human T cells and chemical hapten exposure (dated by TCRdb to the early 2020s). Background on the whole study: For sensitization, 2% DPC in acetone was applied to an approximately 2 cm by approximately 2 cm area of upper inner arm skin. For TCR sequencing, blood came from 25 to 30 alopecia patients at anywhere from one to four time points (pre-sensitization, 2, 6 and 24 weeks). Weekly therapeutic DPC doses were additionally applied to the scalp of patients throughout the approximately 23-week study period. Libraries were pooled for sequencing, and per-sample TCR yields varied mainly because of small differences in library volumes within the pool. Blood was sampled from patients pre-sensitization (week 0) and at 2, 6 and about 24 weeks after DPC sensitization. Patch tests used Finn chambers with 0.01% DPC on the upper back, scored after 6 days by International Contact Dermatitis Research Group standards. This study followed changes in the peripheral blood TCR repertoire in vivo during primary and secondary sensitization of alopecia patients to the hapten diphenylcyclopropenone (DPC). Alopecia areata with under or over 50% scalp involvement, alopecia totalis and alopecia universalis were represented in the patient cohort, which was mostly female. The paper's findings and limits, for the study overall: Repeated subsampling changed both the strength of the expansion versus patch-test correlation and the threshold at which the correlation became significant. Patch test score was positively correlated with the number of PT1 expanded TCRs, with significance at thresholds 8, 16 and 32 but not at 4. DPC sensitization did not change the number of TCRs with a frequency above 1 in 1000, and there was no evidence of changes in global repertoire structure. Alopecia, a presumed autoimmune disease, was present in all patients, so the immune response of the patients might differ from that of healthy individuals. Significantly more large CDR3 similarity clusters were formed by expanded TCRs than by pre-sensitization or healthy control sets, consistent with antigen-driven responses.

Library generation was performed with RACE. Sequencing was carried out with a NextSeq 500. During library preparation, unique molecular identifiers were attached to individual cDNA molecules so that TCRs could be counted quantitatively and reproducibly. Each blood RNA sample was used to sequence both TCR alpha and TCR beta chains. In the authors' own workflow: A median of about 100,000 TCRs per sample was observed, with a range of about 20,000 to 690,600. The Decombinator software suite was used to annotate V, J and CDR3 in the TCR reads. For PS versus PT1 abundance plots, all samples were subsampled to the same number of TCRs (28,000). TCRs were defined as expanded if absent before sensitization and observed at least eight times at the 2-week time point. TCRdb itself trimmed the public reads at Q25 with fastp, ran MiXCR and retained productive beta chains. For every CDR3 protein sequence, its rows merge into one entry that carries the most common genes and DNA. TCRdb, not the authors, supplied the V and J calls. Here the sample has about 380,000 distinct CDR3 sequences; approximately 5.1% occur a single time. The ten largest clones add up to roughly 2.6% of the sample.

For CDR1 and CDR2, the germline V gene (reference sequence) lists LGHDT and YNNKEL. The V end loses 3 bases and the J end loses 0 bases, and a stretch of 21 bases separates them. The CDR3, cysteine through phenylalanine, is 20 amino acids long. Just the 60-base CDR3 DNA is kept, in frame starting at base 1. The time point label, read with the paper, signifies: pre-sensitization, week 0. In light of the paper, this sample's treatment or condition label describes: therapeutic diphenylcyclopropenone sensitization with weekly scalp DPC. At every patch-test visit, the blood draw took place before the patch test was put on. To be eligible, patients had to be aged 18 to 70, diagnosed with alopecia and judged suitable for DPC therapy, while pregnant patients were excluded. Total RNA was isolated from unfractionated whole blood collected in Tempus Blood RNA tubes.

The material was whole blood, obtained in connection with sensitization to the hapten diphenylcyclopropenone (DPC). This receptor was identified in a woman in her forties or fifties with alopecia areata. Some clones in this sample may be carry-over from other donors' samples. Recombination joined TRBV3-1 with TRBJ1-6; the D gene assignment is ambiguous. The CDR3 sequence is CASSHGGGGQASSYNSPLHF. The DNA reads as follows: TGTGCCAGCAGCCACGGCGGAGGTGGGCAGGCCAGCTCCTATAATTCACCCCTCCACTTT.